Listed below are T cell receptor beta chains from one sample, sequenced in a study of T-cell reconstitution after alpha-beta-depleted transplantation in children. One entry per CDR3 protein results from TCRdb running MiXCR on the PCR reads. In the table there are about 150,000 distinct CDR3 sequences, about 9% of which are singletons. The material sequenced was PBMCs, mostly from graft donor cells, taken 180 days after TCRalphabeta/CD19-depleted stem cell transplant. Receptor source: a female patient aged 2 to 10 who had a stem cell transplant for congenital amegakaryocytic thrombocytopenia, so the T cells may come from the graft donor. CDR3s include the opening cysteine and the closing phenylalanine or tryptophan. The order of the fields is D gene, J gene, V gene, clone size, CDR3 DNA, CDR3 protein. A D gene is named only where the DNA matches it firmly. Only some rows state a clone size, as once, few, many or a class for expanded clones.

D gene: .; J gene: TRBJ2-5; V gene: TRBV20-1; clone size: .; CDR3 DNA: TGCAGTGGCCGCCGGCAAGAGACCCAGTACTTC; CDR3 protein: CSGRRQETQYF
D gene: .; J gene: TRBJ2-7; V gene: TRBV10-3; clone size: many; CDR3 DNA: TGTGCCATCCGGCCGGGGGAAAGCTCCTACGAGCAGTACTTC; CDR3 protein: CAIRPGESSYEQYF
D gene: .; J gene: TRBJ1-2; V gene: TRBV29-1; clone size: .; CDR3 DNA: TGCAGCGCTGCCGTGGCAGAGCCGAACTATGGCTACACCTTC; CDR3 protein: CSAAVAEPNYGYTF
D gene: TRBD2; J gene: TRBJ2-7; V gene: TRBV20-1; clone size: many; CDR3 DNA: TGCAGGGTAGCGGGAGTGGGCTACGAGCAGTACTTC; CDR3 protein: CRVAGVGYEQYF
D gene: .; J gene: TRBJ2-5; V gene: TRBV5-1; clone size: many; CDR3 DNA: TGCGCCAGCAAGATTGCGGGGACCCAAGAGACCCAGTACTTC; CDR3 protein: CASKIAGTQETQYF
D gene: .; J gene: TRBJ2-3; V gene: TRBV20-1; clone size: .; CDR3 DNA: TGCAGTGCTAGAGATCGAAGTGGCCAGTCTCTCACAGATACGCAGTATTTT; CDR3 protein: CSARDRSGQSLTDTQYF
D gene: TRBD1; J gene: TRBJ1-2; V gene: TRBV6-2/TRBV6-3; clone size: many; CDR3 DNA: TGTGCCAGCAGTTACCGGCGGCAGGGGGCGAGTGGCTACACCTTC; CDR3 protein: CASSYRRQGASGYTF
D gene: TRBD2; J gene: TRBJ2-1; V gene: TRBV20-1; clone size: many; CDR3 DNA: TGCAGTGCCCACAGATCCAGCGGGGGCGGTGAGCAGTTCTTC; CDR3 protein: CSAHRSSGGGEQFF
D gene: .; J gene: TRBJ2-7; V gene: TRBV20-1; clone size: many; CDR3 DNA: TGCAGTGCTAGGTACGGCGGCTACGAGCAGTACTTC; CDR3 protein: CSARYGGYEQYF
D gene: .; J gene: TRBJ1-3; V gene: TRBV5-1; clone size: many; CDR3 DNA: TGCGCCAGCAGCTTAACAGGGTACTCTGGAAACACCATATATTTT; CDR3 protein: CASSLTGYSGNTIYF
D gene: .; J gene: TRBJ2-7; V gene: TRBV20-1; clone size: .; CDR3 DNA: TGCAGTGCTAGAGATCCGCGGGCAGGGTGGGACGAGCAGTACTTC; CDR3 protein: CSARDPRAGWDEQYF
D gene: TRBD1; J gene: TRBJ2-1; V gene: TRBV4-1; clone size: many; CDR3 DNA: TGCGCCAGCAGCCATGGACAGGGACCCTACAATGAGCAGTTCTTC; CDR3 protein: CASSHGQGPYNEQFF
D gene: .; J gene: TRBJ2-3; V gene: TRBV5-1; clone size: many; CDR3 DNA: TGCGCCAGCAGCTTGGATGGGGAGGGCACAGATACGCAGTATTTT; CDR3 protein: CASSLDGEGTDTQYF
D gene: .; J gene: TRBJ2-7; V gene: TRBV7-6; clone size: many; CDR3 DNA: TGTGCCAGCAGCGCCGACCCCTACGAGCAGTACTTC; CDR3 protein: CASSADPYEQYF
D gene: .; J gene: TRBJ2-7; V gene: TRBV20-1; clone size: many; CDR3 DNA: TGCAGTGCTAACCGGGACCCTTACGAGCAGTACTTC; CDR3 protein: CSANRDPYEQYF
D gene: .; J gene: TRBJ2-3; V gene: TRBV2; clone size: .; CDR3 DNA: TGTGCCAGCAGCGAACTAGGTGGGGGAGATACGCAGTATTTT; CDR3 protein: CASSELGGGDTQYF
D gene: .; J gene: TRBJ2-6; V gene: TRBV2; clone size: many; CDR3 DNA: TGTGCCAGCAGGATGGAGGGGGACGCCGGGGCCAACGTCCTGACTTTC; CDR3 protein: CASRMEGDAGANVLTF
D gene: .; J gene: TRBJ2-5; V gene: TRBV20-1; clone size: .; CDR3 DNA: TGCAGTGCTACCCGAGGGATTAAACAAGAGACCCAGTACTTC; CDR3 protein: CSATRGIKQETQYF
D gene: .; J gene: TRBJ1-1; V gene: TRBV5-1; clone size: once; CDR3 DNA: TGCGTCAGCAGCTTTAGTCAGCTGAACACTGAAGCTTTCTTT; CDR3 protein: CVSSFSQLNTEAFF
D gene: .; J gene: TRBJ2-7; V gene: TRBV3-1; clone size: many; CDR3 DNA: TGTGCCAGCAGCCACGAACAGGTCTACGAGCAGTACTTC; CDR3 protein: CASSHEQVYEQYF
D gene: .; J gene: TRBJ2-3; V gene: TRBV18; clone size: few; CDR3 DNA: TGTGCCAGCTCAAGGCAGGGCCTCACAGATACGCAGTATTTT; CDR3 protein: CASSRQGLTDTQYF
D gene: .; J gene: TRBJ2-3; V gene: TRBV20-1; clone size: few; CDR3 DNA: TGCAGTGCTAGGGGCGGGCTAGGAGATACGCAGTATTTT; CDR3 protein: CSARGGLGDTQYF
D gene: TRBD2; J gene: TRBJ2-3; V gene: TRBV6-5; clone size: few; CDR3 DNA: TGTGCCAGCAGTTCGCCGACTACTAGCGGAGCCACAGATACGCAGTATTTT; CDR3 protein: CASSSPTTSGATDTQYF
D gene: .; J gene: TRBJ2-1; V gene: TRBV12-3/TRBV12-4; clone size: few; CDR3 DNA: TGTGCCAGCACCCCCTTCGGGGCAGGGGTAAATGAGCAGTTCTTC; CDR3 protein: CASTPFGAGVNEQFF
D gene: .; J gene: TRBJ2-4; V gene: TRBV20-1; clone size: .; CDR3 DNA: TGCAGTGCAGGAATATACGACAAAAACAGTCAGTACTTC; CDR3 protein: CSAGIYDKNSQYF
D gene: .; J gene: TRBJ2-1; V gene: TRBV5-1; clone size: many; CDR3 DNA: TGCGCCAGCAGCGGGGGGGGCACATACAATGAGCAGTTCTTC; CDR3 protein: CASSGGGTYNEQFF
D gene: TRBD2; J gene: TRBJ2-2; V gene: TRBV5-1; clone size: many; CDR3 DNA: TGCGCCAGCAGCTTTGCACTAGCGGGAACCGGGGAGCTGTTTTTT; CDR3 protein: CASSFALAGTGELFF
D gene: TRBD1; J gene: TRBJ2-2; V gene: TRBV20-1; clone size: few; CDR3 DNA: TGCAGTGCTTCCCTGGGGACAGGGGTAACCGGGGAGCTGTTTTTT; CDR3 protein: CSASLGTGVTGELFF
D gene: .; J gene: TRBJ1-3; V gene: TRBV4-2; clone size: few; CDR3 DNA: TGTGCCAGCAGCCAAGAAGGCCTGGGAGGAAACACCATATATTTT; CDR3 protein: CASSQEGLGGNTIYF
D gene: TRBD2; J gene: TRBJ2-5; V gene: TRBV20-1; clone size: .; CDR3 DNA: TGCAGTGCTGTGGTTGTAGCGGGAGTCCAAGAGACCCAGTACTTC; CDR3 protein: CSAVVVAGVQETQYF
D gene: TRBD1; J gene: TRBJ2-7; V gene: TRBV5-1; clone size: few; CDR3 DNA: TGCGCCAGCAGCCGAACAGGGGACACCTACGAGCAGTACTTC; CDR3 protein: CASSRTGDTYEQYF
D gene: TRBD1; J gene: TRBJ2-7; V gene: TRBV28; clone size: many; CDR3 DNA: TGTGCCAGCAGTGCCGATTGGGACAGGGTTTACGAGCAGTACTTC; CDR3 protein: CASSADWDRVYEQYF
D gene: .; J gene: TRBJ2-3; V gene: TRBV28; clone size: many; CDR3 DNA: TGTGCCAGCAGTTTGACAACGAAACAAAATACGCAGTATTTT; CDR3 protein: CASSLTTKQNTQYF
D gene: .; J gene: TRBJ2-7; V gene: TRBV20-1; clone size: .; CDR3 DNA: TGCAGTGTTAGCACACACAGTATTATCTACGAGCAGTACTTT; CDR3 protein: CSVSTHSIIYEQYF
D gene: TRBD1; J gene: TRBJ1-1; V gene: TRBV5-6; clone size: many; CDR3 DNA: TGTGCCAGCAGCGGAGACAGGGAGATGAACACTGAAGCTTTCTTT; CDR3 protein: CASSGDREMNTEAFF
D gene: TRBD1; J gene: TRBJ2-7; V gene: TRBV5-5; clone size: .; CDR3 DNA: TGTGCCAGCAGCCTGATTGGGACAGGGGAAACCTACGAGCAGTACTTC; CDR3 protein: CASSLIGTGETYEQYF
D gene: .; J gene: TRBJ2-3; V gene: TRBV3-1; clone size: .; CDR3 DNA: TGTGCCAGCAGCCCGGGTGTTCCAGATACGCAGTATTTT; CDR3 protein: CASSPGVPDTQYF
D gene: .; J gene: TRBJ1-2; V gene: TRBV7-2; clone size: .; CDR3 DNA: TGTGCCAGCAGCTCAGATGTGGGGGATGGCTACACCTTC; CDR3 protein: CASSSDVGDGYTF
D gene: TRBD1; J gene: TRBJ2-7; V gene: TRBV27; clone size: many; CDR3 DNA: TGTGCCAGCAGTCAGGACAGGGGGACGTACGAGCAGTACTTC; CDR3 protein: CASSQDRGTYEQYF
D gene: TRBD2; J gene: TRBJ2-7; V gene: TRBV28; clone size: many; CDR3 DNA: TGTGCCACCACCCTCGCGGGAGGGCCTAGCTCCTACGAGCAGTACTTC; CDR3 protein: CATTLAGGPSSYEQYF
D gene: TRBD2; J gene: TRBJ2-3; V gene: TRBV20-1; clone size: few; CDR3 DNA: TGCAGTGCTAGGTCTAGCGGGACCTCGCCAGATACGCAGTATTTT; CDR3 protein: CSARSSGTSPDTQYF
D gene: .; J gene: TRBJ2-1; V gene: TRBV27; clone size: few; CDR3 DNA: TGTGCCAGCAGTTTATTCCCGAGGTCCTACAATGAGCAGTTCTTC; CDR3 protein: CASSLFPRSYNEQFF
D gene: .; J gene: TRBJ1-5; V gene: TRBV30; clone size: many; CDR3 DNA: TGTGCCTGGAGTGTTAGGGGAAATCAGCCCCAGCATTTT; CDR3 protein: CAWSVRGNQPQHF
D gene: TRBD1; J gene: TRBJ2-1; V gene: TRBV20-1; clone size: many; CDR3 DNA: TGCAGTGCTGGGGGACAGGGGGCAAGCGGCGATCCGTTCTTC; CDR3 protein: CSAGGQGASGDPFF
D gene: .; J gene: TRBJ1-5; V gene: TRBV30; clone size: many; CDR3 DNA: TGTGCCTGGAGTGTAAGCGGCAATCAGCCCCAGCATTTT; CDR3 protein: CAWSVSGNQPQHF
D gene: .; J gene: TRBJ1-1; V gene: TRBV14; clone size: many; CDR3 DNA: TGTGCCAGCAGCCAAGGCCTTCCGGGCTACCCCCCGAACACTGAAGCTTTCTTT; CDR3 protein: CASSQGLPGYPPNTEAFF
D gene: TRBD2; J gene: TRBJ2-3; V gene: TRBV9; clone size: .; CDR3 DNA: TGTGCCAGCAGCGAGGGGCGGACTAGAGATACGCAGTATTTT; CDR3 protein: CASSEGRTRDTQYF
D gene: .; J gene: TRBJ1-6; V gene: TRBV4-3; clone size: many; CDR3 DNA: TGCGCCAGCAGCCAAGATATTGGGGTCCTAAATTCACCCCTCCACTTT; CDR3 protein: CASSQDIGVLNSPLHF
D gene: .; J gene: TRBJ1-1; V gene: TRBV5-5; clone size: many; CDR3 DNA: TGTGCCAGCAGCTCCAGCCAGTCGGACACTGAAGCTTTCTTT; CDR3 protein: CASSSSQSDTEAFF
D gene: .; J gene: TRBJ2-3; V gene: TRBV20-1; clone size: many; CDR3 DNA: TGCAGTGCTAGGGCCGGGGGAGATACGCAGTATTTT; CDR3 protein: CSARAGGDTQYF
D gene: .; J gene: TRBJ2-3; V gene: TRBV5-1; clone size: many; CDR3 DNA: TGCGCCAGCGGTCAGGAGCCACGGGACTGGGCAACAGATACGCAGTATTTT; CDR3 protein: CASGQEPRDWATDTQYF
D gene: .; J gene: TRBJ1-1; V gene: TRBV12-3/TRBV12-4; clone size: many; CDR3 DNA: TGTGCCAGCAGCTTTGACAGGCCGGTCGCTTTCTTT; CDR3 protein: CASSFDRPVAFF
D gene: .; J gene: TRBJ1-5; V gene: TRBV6-1; clone size: few; CDR3 DNA: TGTGCCAGCAGTGAACGCCAGGGCCCTCAGCCCCAGCATTTT; CDR3 protein: CASSERQGPQPQHF
D gene: TRBD2; J gene: TRBJ2-2; V gene: TRBV7-2; clone size: many; CDR3 DNA: TGTGCCAGCAGCTATGGGACTAGCGGGAGTCCCGGGGAGCTGTTTTTT; CDR3 protein: CASSYGTSGSPGELFF
D gene: .; J gene: TRBJ1-4; V gene: TRBV5-6; clone size: many; CDR3 DNA: TGTGCCAGCAGCTTAGTTGCCCGGGACGGACTGTTTTTT; CDR3 protein: CASSLVARDGLFF
D gene: .; J gene: TRBJ2-7; V gene: TRBV13; clone size: few; CDR3 DNA: TGTGCCAGCAGCTTGCAGGGTAACTCCTACGAGCAGTACTTC; CDR3 protein: CASSLQGNSYEQYF
D gene: .; J gene: TRBJ1-5; V gene: TRBV19; clone size: few; CDR3 DNA: TGTGCCAGTAGTCTTATGACAAAACGATATAGCAATCAGCCCCAGCATTTT; CDR3 protein: CASSLMTKRYSNQPQHF
D gene: TRBD2; J gene: TRBJ2-1; V gene: TRBV6-2/TRBV6-3; clone size: medium-sized; CDR3 DNA: TGTGCCAGCAGCCACAGGCCTAGCGGGACTTCCTACAATGAGCAGTTCTTC; CDR3 protein: CASSHRPSGTSYNEQFF
D gene: .; J gene: TRBJ1-2; V gene: TRBV3-1; clone size: .; CDR3 DNA: TGTGCCAGCAGCCTACACCTGGGTGGCTACACCTTC; CDR3 protein: CASSLHLGGYTF
D gene: .; J gene: TRBJ2-1; V gene: TRBV24-1; clone size: many; CDR3 DNA: TGTGCCACCAGTGACCCCCAGGGGGAGGGGGCCTACAATGAGCAGTTCTTC; CDR3 protein: CATSDPQGEGAYNEQFF